The T cell receptor beta chain described here comes from a study of Graves' ophthalmopathy and Graves' hyperthyroidism. On the study more broadly: Samples of peripheral blood were obtained at initial diagnosis, prior to treatment of any kind. Whole-study findings and limits: At 60% to 71% sensitivity and 72.22% specificity, the model predicted progression of the ophthalmopathy.

The germline V gene has CDR1 LGHDT and CDR2 YNNKEL (reference sequence). Trimming pared 8 bases from V and 1 base from J, leaving 20 bases between. This CDR3 comprises 16 residues. This clonotype was seen many times. The antigen is not known. RNA transcripts provided the template for amplifying TCR beta CDR3 regions. HTBI-primed RT-PCR formed the first round, and a multiplex PCR formed the second. TCRdb reprocessed the multiplex PCR reads via MiXCR and lists one record per CDR3 protein. The sample carries about 390,000 distinct CDR3 sequences, 15% recorded once. Other autoimmune diseases, uncontrolled infections, pregnancy or lactation ruled patients out of participation. The PBMCs had their origin in approximately 10 ml of fresh peripheral blood.

This sequence was found in a woman younger than 30 with stable Graves' hyperthyroidism. Sample: peripheral blood. The rearrangement uses TRBV3-1 and TRBJ1-1; D gene unclear. The CDR3 sequence is CASPVSPPLPNTEAFF. For the CDR3, the DNA is TGTGCCAGCCCCGTTTCCCCCCCGCTCCCGAACACTGAAGCTTTCTTT.